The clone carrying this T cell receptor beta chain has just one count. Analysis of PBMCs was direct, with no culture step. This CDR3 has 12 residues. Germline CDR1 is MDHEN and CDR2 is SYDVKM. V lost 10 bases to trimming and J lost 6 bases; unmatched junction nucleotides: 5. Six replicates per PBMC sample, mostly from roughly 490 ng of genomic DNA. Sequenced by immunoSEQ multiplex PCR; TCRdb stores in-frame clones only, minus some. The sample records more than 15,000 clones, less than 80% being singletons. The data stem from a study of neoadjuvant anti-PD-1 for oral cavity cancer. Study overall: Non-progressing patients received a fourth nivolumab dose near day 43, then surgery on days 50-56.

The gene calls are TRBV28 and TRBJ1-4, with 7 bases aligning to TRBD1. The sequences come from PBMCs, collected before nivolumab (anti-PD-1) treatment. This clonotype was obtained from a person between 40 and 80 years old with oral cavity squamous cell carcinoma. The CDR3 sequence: CATYRGHEKLFF. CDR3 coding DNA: TGTGCCACCTACAGGGGTCATGAAAAACTGTTTTTT.